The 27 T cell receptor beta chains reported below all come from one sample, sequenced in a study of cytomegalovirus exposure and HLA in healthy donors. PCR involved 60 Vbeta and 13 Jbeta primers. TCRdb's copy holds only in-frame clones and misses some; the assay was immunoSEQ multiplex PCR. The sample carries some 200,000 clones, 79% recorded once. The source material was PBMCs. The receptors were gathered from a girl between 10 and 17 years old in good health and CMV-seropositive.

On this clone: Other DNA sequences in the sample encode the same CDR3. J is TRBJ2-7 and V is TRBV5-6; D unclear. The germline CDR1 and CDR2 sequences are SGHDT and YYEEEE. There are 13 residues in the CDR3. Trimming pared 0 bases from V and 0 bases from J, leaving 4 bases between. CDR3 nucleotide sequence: TGTGCCAGCAGCTTGGGCAGCTCCTACGAGCAGTACTTC. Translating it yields CASSLGSSYEQYF.

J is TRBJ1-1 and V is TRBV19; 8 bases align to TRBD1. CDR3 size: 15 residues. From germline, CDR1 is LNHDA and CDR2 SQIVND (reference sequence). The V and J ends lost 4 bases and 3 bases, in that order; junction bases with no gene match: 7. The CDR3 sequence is CASSTGTGFYTEAFF. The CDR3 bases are TGTGCCAGTAGTACTGGGACAGGCTTTTACACTGAAGCTTTCTTT.

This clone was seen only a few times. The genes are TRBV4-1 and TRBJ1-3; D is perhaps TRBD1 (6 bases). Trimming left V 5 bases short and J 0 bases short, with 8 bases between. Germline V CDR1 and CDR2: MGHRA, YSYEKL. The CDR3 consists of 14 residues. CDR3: CASSSGDSGNTIYF. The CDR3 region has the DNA TGCGCCAGCAGCTCAGGGGACTCTGGAAACACCATATATTTT.

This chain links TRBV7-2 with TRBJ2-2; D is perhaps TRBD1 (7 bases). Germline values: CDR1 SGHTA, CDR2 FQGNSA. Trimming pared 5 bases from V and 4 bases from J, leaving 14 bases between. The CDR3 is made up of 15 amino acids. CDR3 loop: CASSPQGGGTGELFF. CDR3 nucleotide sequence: TGTGCCAGCAGCCCCCAGGGGGGTGGCACCGGGGAGCTGTTTTTT.

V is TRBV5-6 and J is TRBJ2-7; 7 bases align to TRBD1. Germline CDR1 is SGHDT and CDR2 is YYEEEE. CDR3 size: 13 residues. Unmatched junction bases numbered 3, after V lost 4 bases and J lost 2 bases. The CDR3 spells CASSGTATYEQYF. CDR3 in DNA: TGTGCCAGCAGCGGGACAGCCACCTACGAGCAGTACTTC.

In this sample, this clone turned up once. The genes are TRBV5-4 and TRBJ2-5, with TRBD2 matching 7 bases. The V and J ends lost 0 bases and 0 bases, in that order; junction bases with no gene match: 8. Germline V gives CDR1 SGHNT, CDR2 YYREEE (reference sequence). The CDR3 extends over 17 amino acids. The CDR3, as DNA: TGTGCCAGCAGCTTGGGTTCAAGCGGGGCTTACCAAGAGACCCAGTACTTC. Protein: CASSLGSSGAYQETQYF.

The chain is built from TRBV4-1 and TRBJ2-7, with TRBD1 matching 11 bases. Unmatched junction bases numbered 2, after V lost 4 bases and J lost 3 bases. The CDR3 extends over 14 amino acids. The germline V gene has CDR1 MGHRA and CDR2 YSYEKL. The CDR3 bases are TGCGCCAGCAGCCGGGACAGGGGGATCTACGAGCAGTACTTC. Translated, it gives CASSRDRGIYEQYF.

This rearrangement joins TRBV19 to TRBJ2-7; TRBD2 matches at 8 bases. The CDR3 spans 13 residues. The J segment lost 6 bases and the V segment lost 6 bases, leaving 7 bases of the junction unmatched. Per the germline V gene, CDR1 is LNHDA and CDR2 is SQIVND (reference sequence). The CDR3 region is CASRRTSSLEQYF. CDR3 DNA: TGTGCCAGTAGGAGGACTAGCTCTCTCGAGCAGTACTTC.

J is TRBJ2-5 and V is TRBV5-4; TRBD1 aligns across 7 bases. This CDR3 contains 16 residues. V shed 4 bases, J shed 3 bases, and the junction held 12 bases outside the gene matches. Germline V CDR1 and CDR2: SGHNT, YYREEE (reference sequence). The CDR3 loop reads CASSHKIGTAEETQYF. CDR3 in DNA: TGTGCCAGCAGCCATAAGATCGGGACAGCTGAAGAGACCCAGTACTTC. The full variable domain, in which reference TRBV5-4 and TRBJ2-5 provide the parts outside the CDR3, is ETGVTQSPTHLIKTRGQQVTLRCSSQSGHNTVSWYQQALGQGPQFIFQYYREEENGRGNFPPRFSGLQFPNYSSELNVNALELDDSALYLCASSHKIGTAEETQYFGPGTRLLVL.

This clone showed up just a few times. This CDR3 is CASSQDQRFPYEQYF. In DNA, the CDR3 is TGCGCCAGCAGCCAAGATCAACGGTTCCCGTACGAGCAGTACTTC. The chain links TRBV4-3 to TRBJ2-7; unclear D gene. This CDR3 has 15 amino acids. Trimming removed 0 bases from V and 4 bases from J, with 13 bases in between. Germline CDR1 LGHNA, CDR2 YSLEER.

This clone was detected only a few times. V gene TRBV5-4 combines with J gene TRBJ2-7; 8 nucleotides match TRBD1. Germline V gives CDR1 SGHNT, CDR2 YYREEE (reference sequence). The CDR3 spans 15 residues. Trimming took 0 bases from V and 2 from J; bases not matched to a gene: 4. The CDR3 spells CASSLGTGPPYEQYF. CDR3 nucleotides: TGTGCCAGCAGCTTGGGGACAGGGCCTCCCTACGAGCAGTACTTC.

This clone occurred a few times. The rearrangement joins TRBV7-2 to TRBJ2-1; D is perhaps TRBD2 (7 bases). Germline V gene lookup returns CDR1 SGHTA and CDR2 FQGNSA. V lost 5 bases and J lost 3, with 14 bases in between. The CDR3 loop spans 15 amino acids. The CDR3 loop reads CASSEGGVFYNEQFF. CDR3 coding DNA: TGTGCCAGCAGCGAAGGGGGGGTTTTCTACAATGAGCAGTTCTTC.

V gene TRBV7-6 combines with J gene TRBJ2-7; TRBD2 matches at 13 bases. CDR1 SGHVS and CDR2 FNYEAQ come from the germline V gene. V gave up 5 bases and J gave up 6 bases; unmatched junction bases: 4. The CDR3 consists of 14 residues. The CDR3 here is CASSPGTSGVEQYF. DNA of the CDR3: TGTGCCAGCAGCCCGGGGACTAGCGGGGTCGAGCAGTACTTC.

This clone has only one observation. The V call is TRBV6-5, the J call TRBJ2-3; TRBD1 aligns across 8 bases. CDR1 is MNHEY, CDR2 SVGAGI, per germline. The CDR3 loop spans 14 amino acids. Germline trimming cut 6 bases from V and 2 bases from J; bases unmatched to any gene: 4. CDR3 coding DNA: TGTGCCAGCAGCGAGGACAGGGCCACAGATACGCAGTATTTT. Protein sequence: CASSEDRATDTQYF.

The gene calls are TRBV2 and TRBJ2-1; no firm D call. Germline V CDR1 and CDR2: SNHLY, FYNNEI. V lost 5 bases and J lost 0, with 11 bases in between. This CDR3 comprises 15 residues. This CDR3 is CASSPTPSSYNEQFF. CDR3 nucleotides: TGTGCCAGCAGTCCGACTCCCAGCTCCTACAATGAGCAGTTCTTC.

CDR3 region: CASSQWGTGNSPLHF. The CDR3 DNA sequence: TGCGCCAGCAGCCAATGGGGGACAGGGAATTCACCCCTCCACTTT. V usage is TRBV4-3 and J usage is TRBJ1-6; TRBD1 matches 9 bases. Germline loops: CDR1 LGHNA, CDR2 YSLEER. CDR3 size: 15 residues. V was clipped by 2 bases and J by 7 bases; unmatched bases: 3.

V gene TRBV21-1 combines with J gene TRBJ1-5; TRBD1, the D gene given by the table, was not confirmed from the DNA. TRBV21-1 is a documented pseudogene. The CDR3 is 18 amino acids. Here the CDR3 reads CASSTLNRDRGNNQPQHF. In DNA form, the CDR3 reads TGTGCCAGCAGCACCTTAAACCGGGACAGGGGAAACAATCAGCCCCAGCATTTT.

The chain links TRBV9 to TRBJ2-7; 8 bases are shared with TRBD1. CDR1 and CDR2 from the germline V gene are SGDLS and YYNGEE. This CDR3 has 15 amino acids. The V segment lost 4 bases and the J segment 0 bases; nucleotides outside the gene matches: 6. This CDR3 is CASSNPGQDSYEQYF. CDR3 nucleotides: TGTGCCAGCAGCAACCCGGGACAGGACTCCTACGAGCAGTACTTC.

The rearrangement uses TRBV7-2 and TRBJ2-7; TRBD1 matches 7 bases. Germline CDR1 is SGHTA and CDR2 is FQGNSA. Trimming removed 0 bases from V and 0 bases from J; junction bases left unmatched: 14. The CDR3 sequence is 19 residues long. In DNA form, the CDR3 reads TGTGCCAGCAGCTTAGCGGGTACTGTGGGACAGTGGGCCTCCTACGAGCAGTACTTC. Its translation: CASSLAGTVGQWASYEQYF.

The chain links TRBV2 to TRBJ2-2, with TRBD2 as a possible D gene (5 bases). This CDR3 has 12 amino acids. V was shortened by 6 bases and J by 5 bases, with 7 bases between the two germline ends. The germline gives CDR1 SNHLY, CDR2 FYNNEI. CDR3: CASRRGTGELFF. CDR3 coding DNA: TGTGCCAGCAGGCGAGGGACCGGGGAGCTGTTTTTT.

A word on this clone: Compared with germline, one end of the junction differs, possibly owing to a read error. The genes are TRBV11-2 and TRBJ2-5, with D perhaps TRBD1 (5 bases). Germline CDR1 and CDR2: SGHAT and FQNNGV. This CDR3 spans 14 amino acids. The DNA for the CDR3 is TGTGCCAGCAGCTCCAGACAGACGACGGAGACCCAGCACTTC. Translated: CASSSRQTTETQHF.

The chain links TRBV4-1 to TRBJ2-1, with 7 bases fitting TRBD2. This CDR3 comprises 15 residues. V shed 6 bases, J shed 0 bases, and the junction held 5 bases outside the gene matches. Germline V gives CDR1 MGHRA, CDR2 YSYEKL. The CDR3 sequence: CASSSSGNSYNEQFF. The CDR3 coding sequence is TGCGCCAGCAGTTCGAGCGGGAACTCCTACAATGAGCAGTTCTTC.

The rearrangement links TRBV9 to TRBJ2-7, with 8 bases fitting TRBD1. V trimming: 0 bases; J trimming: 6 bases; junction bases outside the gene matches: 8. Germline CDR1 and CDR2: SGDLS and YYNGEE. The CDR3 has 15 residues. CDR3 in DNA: TGTGCCAGCAGCGTAGCCCCGGACAGGGTTCGCGAGCAGTACTTC. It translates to CASSVAPDRVREQYF.

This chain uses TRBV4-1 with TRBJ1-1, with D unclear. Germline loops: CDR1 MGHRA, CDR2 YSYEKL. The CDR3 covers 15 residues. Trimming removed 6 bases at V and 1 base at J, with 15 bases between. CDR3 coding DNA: TGCGCCAGCAGTCGAGGGCAACTTAAGAACACTGAAGCTTTCTTT. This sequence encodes CASSRGQLKNTEAFF.

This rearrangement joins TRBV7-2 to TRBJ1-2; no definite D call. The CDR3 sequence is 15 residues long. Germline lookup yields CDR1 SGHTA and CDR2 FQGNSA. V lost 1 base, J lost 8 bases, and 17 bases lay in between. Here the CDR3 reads CASSLELVVGSGYTF. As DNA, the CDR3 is TGTGCCAGCAGCTTAGAGCTGGTGGTTGGTAGCGGCTACACCTTC. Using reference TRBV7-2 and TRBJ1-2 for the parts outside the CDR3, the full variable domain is GAGVSQSPSNKVTEKGKDVELRCDPISGHTALYWYRQSLGQGLEFLIYFQGNSAPDKSGLPSDRFSAERTGGSVSTLTIQRTQQEDSAVYLCASSLELVVGSGYTFGSGTRLTVV.

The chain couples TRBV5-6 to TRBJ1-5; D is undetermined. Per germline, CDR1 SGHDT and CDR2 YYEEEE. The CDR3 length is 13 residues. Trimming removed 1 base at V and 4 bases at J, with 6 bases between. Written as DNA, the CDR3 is TGTGCCAGCAGCTTGTACATGAATCAGCCCCAGCATTTT. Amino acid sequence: CASSLYMNQPQHF.

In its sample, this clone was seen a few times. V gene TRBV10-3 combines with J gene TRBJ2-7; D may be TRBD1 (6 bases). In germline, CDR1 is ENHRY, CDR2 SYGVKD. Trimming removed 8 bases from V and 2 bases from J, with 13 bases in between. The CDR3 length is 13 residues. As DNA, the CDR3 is TGTGCCATCGGAACCGGACAGACCTACGAGCAGTACTTC. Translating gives CAIGTGQTYEQYF.